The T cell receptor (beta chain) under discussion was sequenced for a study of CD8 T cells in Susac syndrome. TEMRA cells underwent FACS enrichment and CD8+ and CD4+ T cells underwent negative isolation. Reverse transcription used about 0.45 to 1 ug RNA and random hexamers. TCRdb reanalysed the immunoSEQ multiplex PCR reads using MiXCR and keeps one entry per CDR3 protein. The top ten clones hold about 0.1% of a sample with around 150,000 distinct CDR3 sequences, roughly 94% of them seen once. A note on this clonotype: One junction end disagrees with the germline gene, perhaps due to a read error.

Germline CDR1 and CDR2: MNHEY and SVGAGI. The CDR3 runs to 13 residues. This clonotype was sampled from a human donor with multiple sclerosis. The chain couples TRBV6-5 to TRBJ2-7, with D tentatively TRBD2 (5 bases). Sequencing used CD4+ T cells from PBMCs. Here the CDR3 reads CASSYHIGESWNF. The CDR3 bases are TGTGCCAGCAGTTACCATATCGGGGAATCGTGGAACTTC.